The source of this T cell receptor (beta chain) is a study of blood T cell repertoires in COVID-19. In the study overall: The study drew acute and convalescent COVID-19 samples from the United States, Italy and Spain. The cDNA or gDNA used as material had been derived from T cells, B-cell-depleted T cells, or PBMCs.

Original processing methods: Reference gene primer amplification gave nucleated cell count estimates. TCRdb keeps only in-frame clones here, not all; method: immunoSEQ multiplex PCR. For V, J and clone size, that table is used; D and trimming come from the DNA. The repertoire consists of about 120,000 clones, with roughly 79% occurring once and the leading ten covering under 3%. From germline, CDR1 is LGHDT and CDR2 YNNKEL (reference sequence). J gave up 4 bases and V 1 base, and 4 bases lay outside the gene matches. This CDR3 is built from 15 residues. Sequencing was carried out using peripheral blood. This receptor was identified in a man aged 65 to 79 with acute or convalescent COVID-19. V usage is TRBV3-1 (or the pseudogene TRBV3-2) and J usage is TRBJ1-3; 7 positions agree with TRBD1. The CDR3 protein is CASSQVTGSGNTIYF. CDR3 nucleotides: TGTGCCAGCAGCCAAGTGACAGGGAGCGGAAACACCATATATTTT.